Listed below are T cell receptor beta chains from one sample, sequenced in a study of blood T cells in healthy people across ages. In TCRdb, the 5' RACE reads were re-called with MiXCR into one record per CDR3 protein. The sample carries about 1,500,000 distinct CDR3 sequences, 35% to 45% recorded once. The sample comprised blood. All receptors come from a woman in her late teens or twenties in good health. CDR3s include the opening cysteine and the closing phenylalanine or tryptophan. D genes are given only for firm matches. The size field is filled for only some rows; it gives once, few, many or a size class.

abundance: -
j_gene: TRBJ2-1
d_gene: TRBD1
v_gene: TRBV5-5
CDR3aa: CASKDRGLEISYNERFF
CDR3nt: TGTGCCAGCAAGGACAGGGGGCTGGAGATCTCCTACAATGAGCGATTCTTC

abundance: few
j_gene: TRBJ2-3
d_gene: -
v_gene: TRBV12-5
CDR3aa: CASGFGLADTQYF
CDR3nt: TGTGCTAGTGGTTTTGGACTCGCAGATACGCAGTATTTT

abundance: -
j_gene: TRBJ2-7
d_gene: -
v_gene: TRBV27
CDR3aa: CASRPLGTYEQYF
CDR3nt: TGTGCCAGCAGGCCGTTGGGGACCTACGAGCAGTACTTC

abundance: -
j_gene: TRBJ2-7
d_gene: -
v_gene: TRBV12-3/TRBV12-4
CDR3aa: CASSLGTVGLAFSYEQYF
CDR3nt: TGTGCCAGCAGTTTAGGAACAGTTGGACTTGCCTTCTCCTACGAGCAGTACTTC

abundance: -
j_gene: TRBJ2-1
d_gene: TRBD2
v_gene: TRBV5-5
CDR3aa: CASSWSLAEDNEQFF
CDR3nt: TGTGCCAGCAGCTGGTCGCTAGCGGAGGACAATGAGCAGTTCTTC

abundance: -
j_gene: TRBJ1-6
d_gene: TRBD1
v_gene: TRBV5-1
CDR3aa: CASSAGGQGISPLHF
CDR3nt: TGCGCCAGCAGCGCCGGAGGACAGGGGATTTCACCCCTCCACTTT

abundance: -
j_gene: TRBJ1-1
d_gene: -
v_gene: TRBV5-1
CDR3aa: CASSFSLEGTEAFF
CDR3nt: TGCGCCAGCAGCTTTTCGCTCGAGGGTACTGAAGCTTTCTTT

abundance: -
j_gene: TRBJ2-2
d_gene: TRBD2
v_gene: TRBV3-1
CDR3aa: CASSQGGLAGHTGELFF
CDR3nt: TGTGCCAGCAGCCAAGGTGGGCTAGCGGGGCACACCGGGGAGCTGTTTTTT

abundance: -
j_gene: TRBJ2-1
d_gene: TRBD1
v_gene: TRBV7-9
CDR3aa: CASSPRDRGENEQFF
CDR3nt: TGTGCCAGCAGCCCCCGGGACAGGGGAGAAAATGAGCAGTTCTTC

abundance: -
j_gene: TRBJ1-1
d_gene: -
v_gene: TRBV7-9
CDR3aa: CASDHKTIGRRGTEAFF
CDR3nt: TGTGCCAGCGACCACAAAACAATAGGCCGGCGAGGCACTGAAGCTTTCTTT

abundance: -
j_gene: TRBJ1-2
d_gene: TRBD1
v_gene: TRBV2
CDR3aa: CASSPSSTGIYGYTF
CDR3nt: TGTGCCAGCAGTCCATCCTCGACAGGGATCTATGGCTACACCTTC

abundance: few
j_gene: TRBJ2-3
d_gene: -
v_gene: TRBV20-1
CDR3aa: CRGGGGVNTDTQYF
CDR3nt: TGCAGGGGTGGCGGGGGCGTCAACACAGATACGCAGTATTTT

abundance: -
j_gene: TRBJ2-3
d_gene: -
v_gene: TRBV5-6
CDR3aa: CASSLATVTSDTQYF
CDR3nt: TGTGCCAGCAGCTTGGCAACGGTAACTTCAGATACGCAGTATTTT

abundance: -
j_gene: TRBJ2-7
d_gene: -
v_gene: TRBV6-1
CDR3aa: CASQTQGYEQYF
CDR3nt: TGTGCCAGCCAAACACAGGGCTACGAGCAGTACTTC

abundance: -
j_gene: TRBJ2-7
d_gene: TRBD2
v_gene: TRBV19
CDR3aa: CASSIGAGGYEQYF
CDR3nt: TGTGCCAGTAGTATTGGAGCGGGGGGCTACGAGCAGTACTTC

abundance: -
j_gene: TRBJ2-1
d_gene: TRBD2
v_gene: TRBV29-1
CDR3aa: CSVAPGLASQETQFF
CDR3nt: TGCAGCGTCGCTCCGGGACTAGCGAGCCAAGAGACCCAGTTCTTC

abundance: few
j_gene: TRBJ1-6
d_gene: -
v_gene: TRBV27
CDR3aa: CASGDNSYNSPLHF
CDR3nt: TGTGCCAGCGGTGACAACTCCTATAATTCACCCCTCCACTTT

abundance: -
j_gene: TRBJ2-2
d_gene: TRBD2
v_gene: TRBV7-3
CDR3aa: CASSSGLAGVYTGELFF
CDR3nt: TGTGCCAGCAGCTCGGGACTGGCGGGGGTGTACACCGGGGAGCTGTTTTTT

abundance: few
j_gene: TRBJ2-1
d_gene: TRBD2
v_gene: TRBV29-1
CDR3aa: CSVAQRDSYNEQFF
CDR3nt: TGCAGCGTCGCTCAGCGGGACTCCTACAATGAGCAGTTCTTC

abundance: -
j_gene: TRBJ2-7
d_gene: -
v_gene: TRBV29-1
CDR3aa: CSVGAAGPFNEQYF
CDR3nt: TGCAGCGTGGGGGCGGCAGGTCCATTCAATGAGCAGTACTTC

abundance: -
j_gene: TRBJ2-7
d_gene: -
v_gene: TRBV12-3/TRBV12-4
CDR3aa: CACSWGGYNEQYF
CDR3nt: TGTGCCTGCAGCTGGGGAGGCTACAATGAGCAGTACTTC

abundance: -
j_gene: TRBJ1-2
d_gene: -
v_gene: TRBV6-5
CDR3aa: CASSRVTGPNYGYTF
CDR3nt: TGTGCCAGCAGCCGCGTTACAGGACCCAACTATGGCTACACCTTC

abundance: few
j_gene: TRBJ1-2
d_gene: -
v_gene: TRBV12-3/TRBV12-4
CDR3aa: CASSLSQANYGYTF
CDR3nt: TGTGCCAGCAGTTTGTCTCAGGCTAACTATGGCTACACCTTC

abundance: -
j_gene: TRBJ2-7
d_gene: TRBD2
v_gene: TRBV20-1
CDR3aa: CSARAAGRDSNEQYF
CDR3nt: TGCAGTGCTAGAGCGGCCGGGAGGGATAGCAACGAGCAGTACTTC

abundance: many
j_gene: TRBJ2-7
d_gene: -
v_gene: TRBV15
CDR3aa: CATSRDFYEQYF
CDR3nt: TGTGCCACCAGCAGAGACTTCTACGAGCAGTACTTC

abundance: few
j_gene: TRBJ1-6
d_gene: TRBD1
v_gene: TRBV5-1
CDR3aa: CASSLEGQGNSPLHF
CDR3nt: TGCGCCAGCAGCTTGGAAGGACAGGGTAATTCACCCCTCCACTTT

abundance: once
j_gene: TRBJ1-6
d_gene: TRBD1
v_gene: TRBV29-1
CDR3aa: CSIQGASNSPLHF
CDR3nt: TGCAGCATACAGGGGGCCAGTAATTCACCCCTCCACTTT

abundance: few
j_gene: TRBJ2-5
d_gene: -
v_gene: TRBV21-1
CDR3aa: CASSKLGYQETQYF
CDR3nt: TGTGCCAGCAGCAAATTAGGGTACCAAGAGACCCAGTACTTC

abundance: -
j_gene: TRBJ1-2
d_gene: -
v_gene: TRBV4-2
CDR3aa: CASSQDGPDRLLNYGYTF
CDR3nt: TGTGCCAGCAGCCAAGATGGGCCTGACAGACTCCTAAACTATGGCTACACCTTC

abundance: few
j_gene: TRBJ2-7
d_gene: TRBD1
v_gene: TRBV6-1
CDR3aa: CASIPGTGTYEQYF
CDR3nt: TGTGCCAGCATTCCCGGGACAGGGACCTACGAGCAGTACTTC

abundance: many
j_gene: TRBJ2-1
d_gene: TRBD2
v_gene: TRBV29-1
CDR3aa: CSVPLGLAGVNEQFF
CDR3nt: TGCAGCGTTCCCCTAGGACTAGCGGGAGTCAATGAGCAGTTCTTC